The 31 T cell receptor beta chains below come from one sample, sequenced in a study of human T cells and chemical hapten exposure. Time point indicated: patch test 3, about 24 weeks after DPC sensitization. The treatment denotes: therapeutic diphenylcyclopropenone sensitization with weekly scalp DPC. Each CDR3 protein is one row after TCRdb ran MiXCR on the RACE reads. The sample carries 85,000 to 100,000 distinct CDR3 sequences, 25% to 35% recorded once. Sequenced material: whole blood, taken in connection with sensitization to the hapten diphenylcyclopropenone (DPC). All receptors come from a man in his forties with alopecia areata. Some clones in this sample may be carry-over from other donors' samples.

This clonotype has more than one count but fewer than ten. The chain carries TRBV7-9 and TRBJ2-1; D is unclear. The CDR3 is made up of 15 amino acids. CDR1 is SEHNR and CDR2 is FQNEAQ in the germline V gene (reference sequence). Trimming took 1 base from V and 4 from J, leaving 11 bases between them. The CDR3 region is CASSLGVNLYNEQFF. The DNA of the CDR3 is TGTGCCAGCAGCTTAGGAGTTAACCTATACAATGAGCAGTTCTTC.

V gene TRBV7-9 combines with J gene TRBJ1-1, with 7 bases lining up with TRBD1. The trim removed 5 bases at V and 1 base at J, leaving 7 bases unmatched. The CDR3 covers 15 residues. In germline, CDR1 is SEHNR, CDR2 FQNEAQ (reference sequence). CDR3 amino acids: CASSDDRARNTEAFF. CDR3 sequence (DNA): TGTGCCAGCAGCGACGACAGGGCAAGGAACACTGAAGCTTTCTTT.

This clonotype came up a few times. The chain uses TRBV28 and TRBJ2-2; TRBD2 matches at 13 bases. Germline-derived CDR1 and CDR2 are MDHEN and SYDVKM. The CDR3 is 17 amino acids. Unmatched junction bases numbered 7, after V lost 2 bases and J lost 7 bases. Here the CDR3 DNA reads TGTGCCAGCAGTTTACGGACTAGCGGGAGAGCGGACGGGGAGCTGTTTTTT. Translating it yields CASSLRTSGRADGELFF.

This clonotype was counted a few times. The V and J genes are TRBV9 and TRBJ2-2, with D unresolved. V dropped 2 bases and J dropped 4 bases, with 15 bases sitting between them. From germline, CDR1 is SGDLS and CDR2 YYNGEE. This CDR3 has 16 residues. The chain's CDR3 is CASSVGSSMVTGELFF. The CDR3 DNA sequence: TGTGCCAGCAGCGTCGGTTCCTCGATGGTCACCGGGGAGCTGTTTTTT.

The chain uses TRBV7-9 and TRBJ1-5, with 9 bases that match TRBD1. The CDR3 runs 15 residues. Germline CDR1 and CDR2: SEHNR and FQNEAQ (reference sequence). V was pared by 5 bases and J by 1 base, with 3 bases of the junction left unmatched. CDR3 coding DNA: TGTGCCAGCAGCGCGGACAGGGGAAGCAATCAGCCCCAGCATTTT. Amino acid sequence: CASSADRGSNQPQHF.

This clonotype was counted once. The V call is TRBV2, the J call TRBJ2-3; D is undetermined. V lost 6 bases and J 0 bases, leaving 16 bases between the germline ends. The CDR3 spans 16 residues. Germline V CDR1 and CDR2: SNHLY, FYNNEI. The CDR3 coding sequence is TGTGCCAGCAGCCCGATTGTTGTCAGTAGCACAGATACGCAGTATTTT. Protein product: CASSPIVVSSTDTQYF.

The chain joins TRBV18 to TRBJ2-2, with D possibly TRBD1 on 6 matching bases. Trimming took 3 bases from V and 1 from J, leaving 12 bases between them. Germline CDR1 KGHSH, CDR2 LQKENI. The CDR3 totals 16 residues. The CDR3 coding sequence is TGTGCCAGCTCACCGACCGCGGACAGGAACACCGGGGAGCTGTTTTTT. Its translation is CASSPTADRNTGELFF.

The chain combines TRBV20-1 with TRBJ2-1, with D perhaps matching TRBD1 (6 bases). This CDR3 spans 16 amino acids. V lost 0 bases and J lost 2, with 14 bases in between. Looked up from germline, CDR1 is DFQATT and CDR2 is SNEGSKA (reference sequence). This CDR3 is CSAREKNRETYNEQFF. The CDR3 DNA reads TGCAGTGCTAGAGAAAAAAACAGGGAAACCTACAATGAGCAGTTCTTC.

The chain recombines TRBV4-2 with TRBJ2-5; 8 nucleotides agree with TRBD2. The CDR3 runs 14 residues. Unmatched junction bases numbered 2, after V lost 1 base and J lost 4 bases. CDR1 is LGHNA and CDR2 is YNFKEQ in the germline V gene. The CDR3 sequence is CASSQGRGGETQYF. CDR3 nucleotides: TGTGCCAGCAGCCAAGGTCGGGGGGGAGAGACCCAGTACTTC.

V usage is TRBV6-5 and J usage is TRBJ2-7; 8 bases are shared with TRBD1. Looked up from germline, CDR1 is MNHEY and CDR2 is SVGAGI. This CDR3 has 13 residues. Trimming took 3 bases from V and 6 from J; bases not matched to a gene: 4. The CDR3, as DNA: TGTGCCAGCAGTTATAGGGACAGGTCCGAGCAGTACTTC. Protein product: CASSYRDRSEQYF.

This clonotype has ten or more counts. This chain connects TRBV29-1 to TRBJ2-1; 10 bases align to TRBD2. Per the germline V gene, CDR1 is SQVTM and CDR2 is ANQGSEA. The J segment lost 13 bases and the V segment lost 4 bases, leaving 7 bases of the junction unmatched. The CDR3 runs to 12 residues. The CDR3 DNA sequence: TGCAGCGTTGTAAGCGGGAGGGAGCGCCAGTTCTTC. Its protein is CSVVSGRERQFF.

The V and J genes are TRBV12-3 or TRBV12-4 and TRBJ2-4, with D possibly TRBD2 on 5 matching bases. Trimming left V 2 bases short and J 0 bases short, with 14 bases between. The CDR3 contains 17 residues. The CDR3 is CASSLSSGNLAKNIQYF. The CDR3 coding sequence is TGTGCCAGCAGTTTATCCAGCGGAAACTTAGCCAAAAACATTCAGTACTTC.

V gene TRBV10-2 combines with J gene TRBJ1-5; D perhaps matches TRBD1 (5 bases). Per germline, CDR1 WSHSY and CDR2 SAAADI. V dropped 0 bases and J dropped 6 bases, with 15 bases sitting between them. The CDR3 covers 16 residues. Here the CDR3 reads CASSESGGARSQPQHF. CDR3 DNA sequence: TGCGCCAGCAGTGAGTCAGGTGGGGCCCGGAGTCAGCCCCAGCATTTT.

V gene TRBV10-3 combines with J gene TRBJ2-7; D may correspond to TRBD1 or TRBD2 (6 bases each). The CDR3 extends over 11 amino acids. V shed 4 bases and J shed 6 bases, with 7 bases lying between them. Germline CDR1 and CDR2: ENHRY and SYGVKD. This chain's CDR3 is CAISGGAEQYF. The CDR3 region has the DNA TGTGCCATCAGTGGGGGGGCCGAGCAGTACTTC.

This rearrangement joins TRBV29-1 to TRBJ1-1; D remains unclear. The CDR3 spans 12 residues. Deletions cut 0 bases from V and 8 bases from J, with 10 bases between. CDR1 is SQVTM, CDR2 ANQGSEA, per germline. CDR3 DNA sequence: TGCAGCGTTGAAGAAGGGCCTCGAGAAGCTTTCTTT. Translating it yields CSVEEGPREAFF.

This clonotype has only a few counts. V and J are TRBV3-1 and TRBJ1-5; D unresolved. The CDR3 is 15 residues long. The V gene's germline CDR1 is LGHDT and CDR2 YNNKEL (reference sequence). The V and J ends lost 0 bases and 3 bases respectively, with 9 bases between them. CDR3 bases: TGTGCCAGCAGCCAAGATGTCACACCCAATCAGCCCCAGCATTTT. It encodes CASSQDVTPNQPQHF.

This clonotype was detected only a few times. The J gene is TRBJ2-1, the V gene TRBV20-1, with 10 nucleotides matching TRBD1. This CDR3 is 15 amino acids long. Germline V gene sequence: CDR1 DFQATT, CDR2 SNEGSKA (reference sequence). V trimming: 5 bases; J trimming: 7 bases; junction bases outside the gene matches: 11. CDR3 nucleotides: TGCAGTGCTGCAGACAGGGGGCGACCCAGGAATGAGCAGTTCTTC. Amino acids: CSAADRGRPRNEQFF.

The chain links TRBV24-1 to TRBJ2-1; 10 bases are shared with TRBD2. The ends lost 3 bases at V and 2 bases at J; junction bases unmatched: 0. The CDR3 is made up of 15 amino acids. Germline CDR1 KGHDR, CDR2 SFDVKD. In nucleotides, the CDR3 is TGTGCCACCAGTGATAGCGGGAGGGCCTACAATGAGCAGTTCTTC. Its protein product is CATSDSGRAYNEQFF.

This chain connects TRBV20-1 to TRBJ2-3, with D unresolved. This CDR3 has 16 residues. The V end lost 3 bases, the J end lost 0 bases, and 16 bases lay between the germline ends. Germline CDR1 and CDR2: DFQATT and SNEGSKA (reference sequence). Here the CDR3 reads CSASHLPTTSTDTQYF. The CDR3, as DNA: TGCAGTGCTAGTCACCTGCCTACCACTAGCACAGATACGCAGTATTTT.

The J gene is TRBJ1-1, the V gene TRBV12-3 or TRBV12-4; D is uncertain. The V gene lost 3 bases and the J gene lost 7 bases, with 9 bases spanning the gap. The CDR3 contains 12 residues. The CDR3 DNA reads as TGTGCCAGCAGTTTTCGACGCAGTGAAGCTTTCTTT. Its protein is CASSFRRSEAFF.

This clonotype has a handful of counts. V usage is TRBV7-8 and J usage is TRBJ2-6; 10 bases map to TRBD1. V shed 4 bases, J shed 0 bases, and the junction held 12 bases outside the gene matches. The CDR3 is 20 amino acids. The germline V gene has CDR1 SGHVS and CDR2 FQNEAQ. In nucleotides, the CDR3 is TGTGCCAGCAGCTCGCCCTTTCGGGACAGGGGTATCTCTGGGGCCAACGTCCTGACTTTC. Residues: CASSSPFRDRGISGANVLTF.

This clonotype was detected only a few times. The chain combines TRBV6-2 or TRBV6-3 with TRBJ1-5; D gene unclear. With 0 bases removed from V and 3 bases from J, the gap between germline ends came to 21 bases. The length of the CDR3 is 19 residues. Looked up from germline, CDR1 is MNHEY and CDR2 is SVGEGT. CDR3: CASSYSRVGGPPNNQPQHF. Written as DNA, the CDR3 is TGTGCCAGCAGTTACTCTCGAGTTGGAGGACCCCCCAACAATCAGCCCCAGCATTTT.

V is TRBV20-1 and J is TRBJ2-1; TRBD2 aligns across 9 bases. The CDR3 spans 16 residues. V dropped 1 base and J dropped 7; count of bases not matched to a gene: 11. The germline V gene encodes CDR1 DFQATT and CDR2 SNEGSKA (reference sequence). The chain's CDR3 is CSARGLGTSKGNEQFF. CDR3 coding DNA: TGCAGTGCTAGAGGCCTCGGGACTAGCAAAGGTAATGAGCAGTTCTTC.

The chain is built from TRBV3-1 and TRBJ1-5, with 9 bases that match TRBD1. The CDR3 has 15 amino acids. Germline trimming cut 4 bases from V and 0 bases from J; bases unmatched to any gene: 1. Germline values: CDR1 LGHDT, CDR2 YNNKEL (reference sequence). In DNA form, the CDR3 reads TGTGCCAGCAGCCCGACAGGGGGTAGCAATCAGCCCCAGCATTTT. It translates to CASSPTGGSNQPQHF.

The rearrangement links TRBV14 to TRBJ2-3; possibly TRBD1 or TRBD2 for D (5 bases each). Germline assignment: CDR1 SGHDN and CDR2 FVKESK. CDR3 length: 15 residues. V was clipped by 2 bases and J by 5 bases, with 14 bases between them. CDR3 nucleotide sequence: TGTGCCAGCAGCCAAACGAGGGGAGCCCGAGATACGCAGTATTTT. It yields the protein CASSQTRGARDTQYF.

The chain employs TRBV6-4 and TRBJ2-1; 9 bases fit TRBD1. CDR1 is MRHNA, CDR2 SNTAGT, per germline. CDR3 length equals 15 residues. After removal of 6 bases from V and 5 bases from J, the junction contained 8 bases not matched to a gene. The CDR3 is CASSEGGTGHNEQFF. CDR3 in DNA: TGTGCCAGCAGCGAGGGGGGGACAGGGCACAATGAGCAGTTCTTC.

The rearrangement links TRBV7-6 to TRBJ2-7, with a tentative D call TRBD2 (6 bases). Trimming shortened V by 4 bases and J by 6 bases, and 16 bases separated the two germline ends. The CDR3 is 14 residues long. The germline CDR1 and CDR2 sequences are SGHVS and FNYEAQ. The CDR3 DNA is TGTGCCAGCAGCTCTACAGGCTGCGGGACCGAGCAGTACTTC. This translates into CASSSTGCGTEQYF.

J is TRBJ2-5 and V is TRBV20-1, with 10 bases that match TRBD2. CDR1 DFQATT and CDR2 SNEGSKA come from the germline V gene (reference sequence). This CDR3 has 15 residues. The trim removed 6 bases at V and 7 bases at J, leaving 14 bases unmatched. CDR3 in amino acids: CSAQIAGGTRWTQYF. As DNA, the CDR3 is TGCAGTGCCCAAATAGCGGGAGGAACACGTTGGACCCAGTACTTC.

This clonotype came up a few times. The J gene is TRBJ1-4, the V gene TRBV4-3, with a possible D match to TRBD1 (5 bases). This CDR3 has 17 amino acids. The germline CDR1 and CDR2 sequences are LGHNA and YSLEER. V was shortened by 0 bases and J by 5 bases, with 16 bases between the two germline ends. The CDR3 DNA is TGCGCCAGCAGCCAAGATGACTGGGGGGGAGGGAATGAAAAACTGTTTTTT. Residues: CASSQDDWGGGNEKLFF.

A few counts support this clonotype. The J gene is TRBJ2-2, the V gene TRBV6-5, with D tentatively TRBD2 (5 bases). The germline V gene encodes CDR1 MNHEY and CDR2 SVGAGI. The CDR3 covers 15 residues. With 2 bases removed from V and 6 bases from J, the gap between germline ends came to 13 bases. The CDR3: CASSYRKLVPGELFF. The CDR3 DNA sequence: TGTGCCAGCAGTTACAGAAAACTAGTCCCCGGGGAGCTGTTTTTT.

This sequence joins TRBV5-5 and TRBJ1-1; no definite D call. The CDR3 consists of 14 residues. V was cut by 5 bases and J by 4 bases, with 15 bases left in between. CDR1 is SGHKS and CDR2 is YYEKEE in the germline V gene (reference sequence). The CDR3 sequence is CASSPVGVGTEAFF. CDR3 sequence (DNA): TGTGCCAGCAGTCCTGTCGGGGTAGGCACTGAAGCTTTCTTT.